This T cell receptor beta chain is from a study of post-analysis software for immune sequencing data. Findings of the study overall: Clustering by F measure revealed strong co-clustering among samples prepared together in one batch.

This clonotype was observed a few times. Its antigen is still unknown. Each TCR beta cDNA library carried unique molecular identifiers. Roughly 450,000 cDNA molecules were recovered from an input of 1 to 10 million T cells. TCRdb recomputed calls from the PCR reads with MiXCR, one row per CDR3 protein. The sample contains 160,000 or so distinct CDR3 sequences, around 36% of which appear only once. This material consisted of blood, taken after autologous hematopoietic stem cell transplantation. The source is a girl aged 5 to 17 with multiple sclerosis.

DNA for the CDR3: TGTGCCAGCAGCTTTCGGACAGGGGGCTCTGGGGCCAACGTCCTGACTTTC. Its translation: CASSFRTGGSGANVLTF. This rearrangement joins TRBV5-5 to TRBJ2-6, with 10 bases that match TRBD1. V lost 2 bases, J lost 0 bases, and 2 bases stayed unmatched. There are 17 residues in the CDR3. Germline lookup yields CDR1 SGHKS and CDR2 YYEKEE (reference sequence). Full variable domain (outside the CDR3, taken from reference TRBV5-5 and TRBJ2-6): DAGVTQSPTHLIKTRGQQVTLRCSPISGHKSVSWYQQVLGQGPQFIFQYYEKEERGRGNFPDRFSARQFPNYSSELNVNALLLGDSALYLCASSFRTGGSGANVLTFGAGSRLTVL.